This entry is about one T cell receptor beta chain. The CDR3 length is 13 residues. CDR1 is KGHSH, CDR2 LQKENI, per germline. Trimming took off 3 bases at V and 9 bases at J, with 12 bases between the two ends. This entry belongs to a study of control samples from healthy donors and cancer patients. The data were produced by immunoSEQ multiplex PCR, yet TCRdb's version contains in-frame clones alone and is incomplete. The table includes tens of thousands of clones, approximately 94% detected once. The sequence came from a man aged 55 to 70 in good health. The sample was blood. J is TRBJ2-1 and V is TRBV18, with D possibly being TRBD1 (7 bases). The CDR3: CASSPNQGGEQFF. CDR3 nucleotides: TGTGCCAGCTCACCTAATCAGGGGGGTGAGCAGTTCTTC.